These 32 T cell receptor beta chains came from one sample sequenced in a study of PD-1 blockade in classical Hodgkin lymphoma. Regarding time point: cycle 4 day 1 (C4D1), after more than 5 weeks of nivolumab. Every patient had relapsed following autologous stem cell transplantation, and cohorts differed in brentuximab vedotin exposure. CD4+ T cells were purified from thawed PBMCs by magnetic negative selection. Generated by immunoSEQ multiplex PCR, the TCRdb table keeps only in-frame clones and is missing some. The profile covers 25,000 to 35,000 clones, with approximately 85% appearing a single time and approximately 2.4% taken by the ten largest. This specimen consisted of CD4+ T cells from blood, obtained before the fourth cycle of nivolumab. These receptors originate from a human donor with classical Hodgkin lymphoma.

A single count supports this clone. The rearrangement links TRBV15 to TRBJ1-1; no clear D. This CDR3 has 15 residues. CDR1 is LNHNV and CDR2 is YYDKDF in the germline V gene (reference sequence). Trimming pared 0 bases from V and 1 base from J, leaving 9 bases between. The chain's CDR3 is CATSREVQTNTEAFF. The CDR3 nucleotides read TGTGCCACCAGCAGAGAGGTACAGACGAACACTGAAGCTTTCTTT. Complete variable domain (other parts from reference TRBV15 and TRBJ1-1): DAMVIQNPRYQVTQFGKPVTLSCSQTLNHNVMYWYQQKSSQAPKLLFHYYDKDFNNEADTPDNFQSRRPNTSFCFLDIRSPGLGDTAMYLCATSREVQTNTEAFFGQGTRLTVV.

The chain has TRBV6-6 and TRBJ2-3; 8 bases fit TRBD2. The CDR3 contains 16 residues. The germline V gene encodes CDR1 MNHNY and CDR2 SVGAGI (reference sequence). V trimming: 0 bases; J trimming: 3 bases; junction bases outside the gene matches: 5. The CDR3 protein is CASSYSAGGPTDTQYF. The CDR3 region has the DNA TGTGCCAGCAGTTACTCTGCGGGAGGACCGACAGATACGCAGTATTTT.

The chain has TRBV30 and TRBJ2-2, with D perhaps TRBD2 (5 bases). This CDR3 spans 12 amino acids. The V and J ends lost 3 bases and 7 bases respectively, with 9 bases between them. Per germline, CDR1 GTSNPN and CDR2 SVGIG (reference sequence). The CDR3 coding sequence is TGTGCCTGGAGCCCGGGGATCGGGGAGCTGTTTTTT. This encodes CAWSPGIGELFF. Full variable domain (outside the CDR3, taken from reference TRBV30 and TRBJ2-2): SQTIHQWPATLVQPVGSPLSLECTVEGTSNPNLYWYRQAAGRGLQLLFYSVGIGQISSEVPQNLSASRPQDRQFILSSKKLLLSDSGFYLCAWSPGIGELFFGEGSRLTVL.

This clone was detected only once. The chain links TRBV18 to TRBJ2-7; 7 bases map to TRBD1. The V gene's germline CDR1 is KGHSH and CDR2 LQKENI. CDR3 length: 15 residues. V gave up 2 bases and J gave up 4 bases; unmatched junction bases: 8. CDR3 residues: CASSPGQARVYEQYF. As DNA, the CDR3 is TGTGCCAGCTCACCAGGACAGGCCCGGGTTTACGAGCAGTACTTC.

The V gene is TRBV28, the J gene TRBJ1-4, with 7 bases that match TRBD1. The CDR3 runs 13 residues. Germline V gene sequence: CDR1 MDHEN, CDR2 SYDVKM. V lost 6 bases and J lost 7; bases outside the gene matches: 5. CDR3 nucleotide sequence: TGTGCCAGCAGGGCTGACAGGGTTGAAAAACTGTTTTTT. This encodes CASRADRVEKLFF.

This rearrangement joins TRBV25-1 to TRBJ1-3; no reliable D call. Per germline, CDR1 MGHDK and CDR2 SYGVNS. Trimming pared 2 bases from V and 5 bases from J, leaving 7 bases between. This CDR3 spans 13 amino acids. CDR3: CASSEPARNTIYF. The CDR3 nucleotides read TGTGCCAGCAGTGAACCTGCGAGAAACACCATATATTTT. The full variable domain, its missing parts supplied by reference TRBV25-1 and TRBJ1-3, is EADIYQTPRYLVIGTGKKITLECSQTMGHDKMYWYQQDPGMELHLIHYSYGVNSTEKGDLSSESTVSRIRTEHFPLTLESARPSHTSQYLCASSEPARNTIYFGEGSWLTVV.

This chain joins TRBV5-5 and TRBJ2-7; 8 bases are a match to TRBD1. The CDR3 length is 13 residues. Germline CDR1 SGHKS, CDR2 YYEKEE (reference sequence). V trimming: 3 bases; J trimming: 4 bases; junction bases outside the gene matches: 3. The CDR3 DNA follows: TGTGCCAGCAGCTCGACAGGGGCATACGAGCAGTACTTC. Its translation is CASSSTGAYEQYF. Variable domain in full (rest from reference TRBV5-5 and TRBJ2-7): DAGVTQSPTHLIKTRGQQVTLRCSPISGHKSVSWYQQVLGQGPQFIFQYYEKEERGRGNFPDRFSARQFPNYSSELNVNALLLGDSALYLCASSSTGAYEQYFGPGTRLTVT.

The J gene is TRBJ2-4, the V gene TRBV5-4; D possibly uses TRBD1 or TRBD2 (6 bases each). Germline CDR1 reads SGHNT; CDR2 reads YYREEE (reference sequence). The V end lost 3 bases, the J end lost 0 bases, and 25 bases lay between the germline ends. The CDR3 runs 20 residues. CDR3 region: CASSSDKRGVGTLAKNIQYF. DNA of the CDR3: TGTGCCAGCAGCTCAGATAAAAGGGGGGTTGGAACTCTAGCCAAAAACATTCAGTACTTC.

The chain carries TRBV30 and TRBJ1-1; the D is unclear. The length of the CDR3 is 13 residues. Germline values: CDR1 GTSNPN, CDR2 SVGIG (reference sequence). Trimming took off 0 bases at V and 2 bases at J, with 7 bases between the two ends. The CDR3 sequence is CAWSVIRNTEAFF. CDR3 nucleotides: TGTGCCTGGAGTGTCATTCGCAACACTGAAGCTTTCTTT.

This chain joins TRBV29-1 and TRBJ1-3; D is unclear. V lost 2 bases and J lost 0, with 11 bases in between. CDR3 size: 15 residues. The germline V gene encodes CDR1 SQVTM and CDR2 ANQGSEA. Here the CDR3 reads CSVENDPSSGNTIYF. The DNA for the CDR3 is TGCAGCGTTGAAAACGACCCGAGCTCTGGAAACACCATATATTTT. Full variable domain (rest looked up from reference TRBV29-1 and TRBJ1-3): SAVISQKPSRDICQRGTSLTIQCQVDSQVTMMFWYRQQPGQSLTLIATANQGSEATYESGFVIDKFPISRPNLTFSTLTVSNMSPEDSSIYLCSVENDPSSGNTIYFGEGSWLTVV.

The gene calls are TRBV30 and TRBJ1-4; D uncertain. CDR3 length: 15 amino acids. The V end was cut by 1 base, the J end by 0 bases, with 9 bases between. Germline lookup yields CDR1 GTSNPN and CDR2 SVGIG (reference sequence). Here the CDR3 DNA reads TGTGCCTGGAGTGGCGGGGAATCAACTAATGAAAAACTGTTTTTT. Encoded protein: CAWSGGESTNEKLFF. Combining the CDR3 with reference TRBV30 and TRBJ1-4 gives the whole variable domain SQTIHQWPATLVQPVGSPLSLECTVEGTSNPNLYWYRQAAGRGLQLLFYSVGIGQISSEVPQNLSASRPQDRQFILSSKKLLLSDSGFYLCAWSGGESTNEKLFFGSGTQLSVL.

The rearrangement joins TRBV6-5 to TRBJ1-2, with 7 bases identical to TRBD1. The CDR3 has 13 amino acids. The V segment lost 1 base and the J segment 7 bases; nucleotides outside the gene matches: 3. Germline V gene data show CDR1 as MNHEY and CDR2 as SVGAGI. This CDR3 reads CASSYLGQRGYTF. CDR3 DNA sequence: TGTGCCAGCAGTTACTTGGGACAGCGTGGCTACACCTTC.

The rearrangement uses TRBV6-1 and TRBJ1-2; D remains unclear. The germline V gene has CDR1 MNHNS and CDR2 SASEGT. V lost 3 bases and J 8 bases, leaving 13 bases between the germline ends. This CDR3 spans 13 amino acids. The CDR3 nucleotides are TGTGCCAGCAGTGAGTGGGCGGGCCGGGGCTACACCTTC. Protein sequence: CASSEWAGRGYTF.

This chain links TRBV5-1 with TRBJ2-5, with TRBD2 matching 7 bases. The germline V gene has CDR1 SGHRS and CDR2 YFSETQ. This CDR3 has 14 residues. Trimming at V came to 0 bases and at J to 5 bases, leaving 4 bases not matched to a gene. Written as DNA, the CDR3 is TGCGCCAGCAGCTTGGCTGTGGGGGGGGAGACCCAGTACTTC. This encodes CASSLAVGGETQYF.

The chain carries TRBV5-4 and TRBJ1-1, with 7 bases matching TRBD1. The CDR3 has 14 amino acids. The J segment lost 9 bases and the V segment lost 0 bases, leaving 8 bases of the junction unmatched. CDR1 is SGHNT, CDR2 YYREEE, per germline (reference sequence). DNA for the CDR3: TGTGCCAGCAGCTTGGCCGGGACAGAGATTAAAGCTTTCTTT. As protein: CASSLAGTEIKAFF.

About this clone: This CDR3 is missing its conserved last phenylalanine or tryptophan, likely due to a read error. The chain carries TRBV27 and TRBJ1-2; D remains ambiguous. The CDR3 extends over 13 amino acids. Per the germline V gene, CDR1 is MNHEY and CDR2 is SMNVEV (reference sequence). Trimming removed 8 bases at V and 6 bases at J, with 16 bases between. CDR3 loop: CASGDVYRDGYTL. DNA of the CDR3: TGTGCCAGCGGGGATGTTTATAGAGATGGCTACACCCTC.

The chain uses TRBV27 and TRBJ2-5; TRBD2 might be the D (5 bases). Trimming left V 6 bases short and J 2 bases short, with 16 bases between. This CDR3 contains 15 residues. Germline V gene sequence: CDR1 MNHEY, CDR2 SMNVEV (reference sequence). The CDR3 here is CASRGVEVGQETQYF. CDR3 nucleotide sequence: TGTGCCAGCAGGGGAGTAGAGGTGGGGCAAGAGACCCAGTACTTC.

The chain employs TRBV28 and TRBJ2-6, with D possibly TRBD1 on 6 matching bases. This CDR3 is built from 17 residues. Germline V CDR1 and CDR2: MDHEN, SYDVKM. The V end was cut by 6 bases, the J end by 0 bases, with 15 bases between. DNA of the CDR3: TGTGCCAGCAGGTCAGGGGCGCGTTTCTCTGGGGCCAACGTCCTGACTTTC. This sequence encodes CASRSGARFSGANVLTF.

This chain links TRBV30 with TRBJ1-1, with D perhaps matching TRBD1 (5 bases). The germline V gene encodes CDR1 GTSNPN and CDR2 SVGIG (reference sequence). V lost 8 bases and J 1 base, leaving 11 bases between the germline ends. CDR3 length: 12 residues. DNA of the CDR3: TGTGCCGCGGGACGGAGGAACACTGAAGCTTTCTTT. Translated, it gives CAAGRRNTEAFF.

Points on this clone: This specimen includes other DNA sequences encoding the same CDR3. The chain uses TRBV6-5 and TRBJ1-2; maybe TRBD1 (5 bases). Per the germline V gene, CDR1 is MNHEY and CDR2 is SVGAGI. V gave up 0 bases and J gave up 4 bases, with 9 bases separating them. The CDR3 runs to 14 residues. The CDR3 loop is CASSYSRGRYGYTF. DNA of the CDR3: TGTGCCAGCAGTTACTCAAGGGGACGCTATGGCTACACCTTC.

The V gene is TRBV10-2, the J gene TRBJ1-2; 7 bases agree with TRBD1. From germline, CDR1 is WSHSY and CDR2 SAAADI. This CDR3 has 14 amino acids. The V gene end was trimmed by 7 bases and the J gene end by 3 bases; junction bases not matched to a gene: 8. This chain's CDR3 is CASISFTGDYGYTF. CDR3 bases: TGCGCCAGCATATCTTTTACAGGGGACTATGGCTACACCTTC.

The rearrangement links TRBV5-1 to TRBJ1-1; D is unresolved. The CDR3 covers 14 residues. The germline V gene has CDR1 SGHRS and CDR2 YFSETQ. Trimming left V 4 bases short and J 3 bases short, with 13 bases between. The CDR3 sequence: CASSLNDGDTEAFF. The CDR3 DNA reads TGCGCCAGCAGCCTCAACGACGGGGACACTGAAGCTTTCTTT. The full variable domain, rest sourced from reference TRBV5-1 and TRBJ1-1, is KAGVTQTPRYLIKTRGQQVTLSCSPISGHRSVSWYQQTPGQGLQFLFEYFSETQRNKGNFPGRFSGRQFSNSRSEMNVSTLELGDSALYLCASSLNDGDTEAFFGQGTRLTVV.

The chain carries TRBV6-5 and TRBJ1-5; 8 bases match TRBD1. The CDR3 covers 13 residues. V trimming: 7 bases; J trimming: 5 bases; junction bases outside the gene matches: 4. CDR1 MNHEY and CDR2 SVGAGI come from the germline V gene. CDR3 coding DNA: TGTGCCAGCACCCCGGACAGGGATCAGCCCCAGCATTTT. Its protein product is CASTPDRDQPQHF.

The genes are TRBV5-1 and TRBJ2-1, with TRBD2 identical over 8 bases. V lost 0 bases to trimming and J lost 3 bases; unmatched junction nucleotides: 5. The CDR3 contains 16 residues. The germline V gene encodes CDR1 SGHRS and CDR2 YFSETQ. The CDR3 DNA reads as TGCGCCAGCAGCTTGGCCCCGGGGGGGAACTACAATGAGCAGTTCTTC. It translates to CASSLAPGGNYNEQFF.

V usage is TRBV5-1 and J usage is TRBJ2-7; 8 nucleotides align to TRBD2. V was clipped by 0 bases and J by 0 bases; unmatched bases: 5. This CDR3 spans 16 amino acids. CDR1 SGHRS and CDR2 YFSETQ come from the germline V gene. The CDR3 is CASSLGPSGPSYEQYF. In nucleotides, the CDR3 is TGCGCCAGCAGCTTGGGACCTAGCGGGCCCTCCTACGAGCAGTACTTC. The whole variable domain, remainder taken from reference TRBV5-1 and TRBJ2-7, is KAGVTQTPRYLIKTRGQQVTLSCSPISGHRSVSWYQQTPGQGLQFLFEYFSETQRNKGNFPGRFSGRQFSNSRSEMNVSTLELGDSALYLCASSLGPSGPSYEQYFGPGTRLTVT.

The chain joins TRBV4-1 to TRBJ1-5; 8 nucleotides agree with TRBD1. The CDR3 totals 16 residues. J was trimmed by 9 bases and V by 4 bases; bases with no gene match: 14. The germline CDR1 and CDR2 sequences are MGHRA and YSYEKL. As DNA, the CDR3 is TGCGCCAGCAGCCCCCTAGGACAGGGTGCCCGGGGGCCCCAGCATTTT. Residues: CASSPLGQGARGPQHF.

This clone was seen a handful of times. In DNA form, the CDR3 reads TGTGCCAGCAGCTCCTCCGGGACAGCGAACACTGAAGCTTTCTTT. Amino acid sequence: CASSSSGTANTEAFF. The gene calls are TRBV5-5 and TRBJ1-1; 7 bases map to TRBD1. Germline loops: CDR1 SGHKS, CDR2 YYEKEE (reference sequence). The ends lost 3 bases at V and 1 base at J; junction bases unmatched: 6. CDR3 length: 15 residues.

V and J are TRBV7-9 and TRBJ1-4; D not certain. Germline CDR1 reads SEHNR; CDR2 reads FQNEAQ (reference sequence). Trimming removed 6 bases from V and 3 bases from J, with 11 bases in between. This CDR3 has 14 residues. CDR3 sequence: CASSRDVSNEKLFF. DNA for the CDR3: TGTGCCAGCAGTAGAGACGTATCTAATGAAAAACTGTTTTTT.

The rearrangement joins TRBV11-2 to TRBJ1-5; 8 bases are a match to TRBD1. Germline V gene sequence: CDR1 SGHAT, CDR2 FQNNGV. The CDR3 sequence is 16 residues long. V lost 1 base and J lost 4; bases outside the gene matches: 6. The CDR3 DNA is TGTGCCAGCAGCTTAGGAACAGGGGGGCTAAATCAGCCCCAGCATTTT. Translated, it gives CASSLGTGGLNQPQHF.

The chain recombines TRBV2 with TRBJ2-3; the match to TRBD2 covers 8 bases. CDR1 SNHLY and CDR2 FYNNEI come from the germline V gene. Trimming took 8 bases from V and 2 from J; bases not matched to a gene: 9. The CDR3 consists of 15 residues. CDR3: CASGRTSRTTDTQYF. The CDR3, as DNA: TGTGCCAGCGGGAGGACTAGCAGAACCACAGATACGCAGTATTTT. The full variable domain, in which reference TRBV2 and TRBJ2-3 provide the parts outside the CDR3, is EPEVTQTPSHQVTQMGQEVILRCVPISNHLYFYWYRQILGQKVEFLVSFYNNEISEKSEIFDDQFSVERPDGSNFTLKIRSTKLEDSAMYFCASGRTSRTTDTQYFGPGTRLTVL.

DNA for the CDR3: TGTGCCAGCAGCCGGGACTCGTCGACTTACAATGAGCAGTTCTTC. It specifies CASSRDSSTYNEQFF. The rearrangement uses TRBV5-4 and TRBJ2-1; possible D gene TRBD2, 6 bases. The germline gives CDR1 SGHNT, CDR2 YYREEE (reference sequence). With 4 bases removed from V and 4 bases from J, the gap between germline ends came to 15 bases. The CDR3 is 15 residues long.

J is TRBJ2-3 and V is TRBV2; 7 positions agree with TRBD2. The CDR3 covers 18 residues. The germline V gene encodes CDR1 SNHLY and CDR2 FYNNEI. V dropped 1 base and J dropped 2; count of bases not matched to a gene: 12. CDR3 nucleotide sequence: TGTGCCAGCAGTGAAGGGTTCGGGAGGTTTATCACCACAGATACGCAGTATTTT. As protein: CASSEGFGRFITTDTQYF.